The source of this T cell receptor beta chain is a study of CD8 T cells in ankylosing spondylitis. TCRdb fed the 5' RACE reads into MiXCR, producing one record per CDR3 protein. The table lists about 200,000 distinct CDR3 sequences, around 6.6% of them singletons. The study, taken as a whole, reports: For ankylosing spondylitis blood, a TCR beta motif of fewer than 10 highly homologous variants appeared characteristic.

This clonotype has at least ten counts. Its antigen is unidentified. The clonotype comes from a male donor with ankylosing spondylitis. Sequencing was performed on blood, either unsorted or a sorted T cell fraction (not recorded which).

The CDR3 spells CASSVEDLADTQYF. The CDR3 nucleotides read TGTGCCAGCAGCGTAGAGGACCTGGCAGATACGCAGTATTTT. V is TRBV9 and J is TRBJ2-3; unclear D gene. Germline V CDR1 and CDR2: SGDLS, YYNGEE. The CDR3 has 14 amino acids. V was pared by 0 bases and J by 4 bases, with 9 bases between.